One T cell receptor (beta chain) is described in this entry. The CDR3 is 14 amino acids. Trimming cost V 2 bases and J 5 bases, with 9 bases left between them. Germline-derived CDR1 and CDR2 are MNHEY and SVGEGT. This record comes from a study of blood T cell repertoires in COVID-19. Study as a whole: COVID-19 samples collected from the United States, Italy and Spain covered acute and convalescent phases. PBMCs, B-cell-depleted T cells, or T cells were the source of the cDNA or gDNA that made up the material.

Original handling: Nucleated cell number was recorded as an estimate derived from reference gene primer amplification. Clones were read by immunoSEQ multiplex PCR, and TCRdb kept only the in-frame ones, dropping some. V, J and clone size reflect that table, while D and trimming were determined from the DNA. The sample lists approximately 110,000 clones, around 88% occurring once. The TCR sequence derives from a woman aged 45-60 years with active or convalescent COVID-19. The sequenced sample consisted of peripheral blood. The rearrangement joins TRBV6-2 or TRBV6-3 to TRBJ2-2, with no clear D. In DNA, the CDR3 is TGTGCCAGCAGTTACCGGGTGTTTACCGGGGAGCTGTTTTTT. This sequence encodes CASSYRVFTGELFF.